The T cell receptor beta chain under discussion was sequenced for a study of blood T cells in healthy people across ages. Study-level results: Diversity of TCR beta correlated strongly with naive T cell percentage. CMV infection status of these donors was not known.

Together with a sample-barcoded 5' primer, a J-beta primer mix was included in a second PCR lasting about 7 to 11 cycles. TCRdb fed the 5' RACE reads into MiXCR, producing one record per CDR3 protein. The sample gives 700,000 to 1,000,000 distinct CDR3 sequences, about 42% of which show up once; about a fifth is in the top ten. CDR1 and CDR2 (germline): SQVTM, ANQGSEA. CDR3 size: 13 residues. Trimming stripped 1 base from V and 5 bases from J, with 10 bases between. Remarks on this clonotype: Antigen specificity is unknown.

The chain joins TRBV29-1 to TRBJ2-3, with D unresolved. This receptor was obtained from a man in his fifties or sixties in good health. The source material was blood. For the CDR3, the DNA is TGCAGCGTTGAAGTGCAGTTTAGAGATACGCAGTATTTT. Translating it yields CSVEVQFRDTQYF.